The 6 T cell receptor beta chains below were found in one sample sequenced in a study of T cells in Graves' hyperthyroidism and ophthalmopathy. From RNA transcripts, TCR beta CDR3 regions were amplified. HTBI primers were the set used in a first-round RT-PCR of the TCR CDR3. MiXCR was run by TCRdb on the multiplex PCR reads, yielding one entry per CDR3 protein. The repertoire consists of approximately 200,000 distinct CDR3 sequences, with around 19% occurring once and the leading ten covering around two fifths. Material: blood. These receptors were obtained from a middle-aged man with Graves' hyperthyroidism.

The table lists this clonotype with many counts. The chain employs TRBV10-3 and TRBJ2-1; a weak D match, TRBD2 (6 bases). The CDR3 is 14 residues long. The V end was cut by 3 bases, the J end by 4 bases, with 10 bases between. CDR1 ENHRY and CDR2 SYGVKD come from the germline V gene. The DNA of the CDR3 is TGTGCCATCAGTGATGGAGGGGATTACAATGAGCAGTTCTTC. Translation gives CAISDGGDYNEQFF.

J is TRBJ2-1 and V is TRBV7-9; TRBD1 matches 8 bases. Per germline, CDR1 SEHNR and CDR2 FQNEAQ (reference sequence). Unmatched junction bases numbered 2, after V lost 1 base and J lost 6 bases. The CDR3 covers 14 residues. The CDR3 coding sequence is TGTGCCAGCAGCTTAGGACAGGGGCCCAATGAGCAGTTCTTC. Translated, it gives CASSLGQGPNEQFF.

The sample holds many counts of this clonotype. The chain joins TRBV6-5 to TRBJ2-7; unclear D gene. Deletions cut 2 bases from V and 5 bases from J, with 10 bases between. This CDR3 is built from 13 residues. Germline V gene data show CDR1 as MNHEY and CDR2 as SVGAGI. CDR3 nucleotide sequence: TGTGCCAGCAGTTACATCGGAGCAGACGAGCAGTACTTC. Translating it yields CASSYIGADEQYF.

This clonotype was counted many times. DNA of the CDR3: TGTGCCAGCAGCCATTCCGAGGTCAGTTCACCCCTCCACTTT. It codes for CASSHSEVSSPLHF. The V gene is TRBV3-1, the J gene TRBJ1-6; D is unresolved. V gave up 3 bases and J gave up 9 bases, with 12 bases separating them. This CDR3 comprises 14 residues. CDR1 and CDR2 from the germline V gene are LGHDT and YNNKEL (reference sequence).

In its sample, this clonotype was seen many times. The CDR3 reads CASSYSWGIEKLFF. DNA for the CDR3: TGTGCCAGCAGTTACAGTTGGGGGATTGAAAAACTGTTTTTT. The chain carries TRBV6-5 and TRBJ1-4; TRBD1 is a possible D gene (5 bases). The CDR3 loop spans 14 amino acids. Between the trimmed V and J ends, which lost 2 bases and 7 bases, there was a span of 11 bases. Germline V gives CDR1 MNHEY, CDR2 SVGAGI.

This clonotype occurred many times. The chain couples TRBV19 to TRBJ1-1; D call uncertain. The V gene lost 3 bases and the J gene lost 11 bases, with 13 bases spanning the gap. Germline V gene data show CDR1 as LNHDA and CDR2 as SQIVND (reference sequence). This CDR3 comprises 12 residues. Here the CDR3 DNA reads TGTGCCAGTAGTATTTCGGGGAGGCGGGCTTTCTTT. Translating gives CASSISGRRAFF.